Given below is one T cell receptor (beta chain) in context. This clone turned up a few times. Its recognized antigen is unknown. No clone much larger than this one lies a single base away; base qualities are absent. Read against the paper, the sample's time point label means: baseline before oral tofacitinib. Peripheral blood and lesional scalp punch biopsies were obtained from patients with alopecia areata. After PBMCs were isolated by density centrifugation and stained for CD3, CD4 and CD8, a FACSAria was used to sort CD4+ and CD8+ T cells. The data originate from a study of CD8+ T cells in alopecia areata (dated 2018 in TCRdb). At the level of the whole study: The treated patients took part in an open-label pilot trial in which moderate-to-severe alopecia areata was treated with oral tofacitinib at 5 to 10 mg twice daily. Tofacitinib was administered for 6 to 18 months, and 6 months of follow-up off drug were then conducted to assess delayed response and recurrence. In both human patients and the C3H/HeJ mouse model, the study applied high-throughput TCRbeta sequencing to look at T cell clonal expansion in alopecia areata. On the human side, TCRbeta sequencing was run on scalp tissue and on sorted CD4+ and CD8+ peripheral blood T cells from healthy controls and from alopecia areata patients with either patchy or totalis/universalis disease. Patients on tofacitinib were biopsied at baseline and after 4 and 24 weeks of treatment, and several of the patients also had a later scalp biopsy. Clonality in the scalp was compared among normal scalp (n=4), patchy alopecia areata scalp (n=8), and alopecia totalis/universalis scalp (n=8). The RNA source kit depended on sample type: the PAXgene miRNA kit for fixed scalp, the miRNeasy kit for PBMCs, and the RNeasy kit for mouse skin. Amplification of TCRbeta CDR3 regions was done by immunoSEQ multiplex PCR using 35 Vbeta forward primers and 13 Jbeta reverse primers.

Receptor amplification or capture employed the immunoSEQ multiplex PCR assay. RNA was extracted from all samples and reverse transcribed into cDNA, which served as template for TCR sequencing. First-strand cDNA was synthesized using SuperScript III with a 2:1 mix of oligo-dT and random hexamers. A synthetic immune receptor repertoire was used to measure amplification bias, and any remaining bias was corrected computationally. The published analysis was carried out like this. Raw reads were preprocessed to remove errors, and CDR3 was defined according to IMGT conventions as the region from the conserved cysteine to phenylalanine. Clonality was computed as 1 minus the Shannon entropy, with the entropy normalized by log2 of the number of productive unique TCRs. Whether scalp clones were CD4 or CD8 was inferred by matching scalp TCRbeta sequences against CD4 and CD8 repertoires sorted from blood. Not all clones reach the TCRdb copy of this immuneACCESS table, which keeps in-frame sequences only. Checked studies attribute under half of the gap to unresolved V genes and leave the rest unexplained. D and trimming come from the DNA, and the V and J calls and clone size come from that table. This sample lists 110,000 to 150,000 clones; about half were detected once. 0.95% to 1% of the sample is taken by the ten largest.

The CDR3 goes from the cysteine to the phenylalanine over 14 residues. The sequence is cut down to CDR3 DNA, 42 bases in frame from base 1. The germline V gene (reference sequence) provides CDR1 LNHDA and CDR2 SQIVND. Deletion took 5 bases off V and 2 bases off J, with a span of 10 bases between the germline ends. Here is what the overall study found, with its caveats: Unlike mouse skin, which is dominated by gammadelta T cells, normal human skin has resident alphabeta T cells that are also sequenced, and this complicates analysis of the scalp TCR repertoire. Shared TCR sequences between patients were less evident than in mice, which may be partly attributable to HLA diversity in the patient population. Compared with normal scalp, lesional scalp, particularly in alopecia totalis/universalis, had higher clonality and more expanded CD8+ clones, which suggests antigenic drive.

Sequencing was performed on CD4+ T cells sorted from blood, taken at week 0. This sequence uses TRBV19 and TRBJ1-3, with TRBD1 perhaps the D gene, on 6 matching bases. The origin of this receptor is a human donor with alopecia areata. The CDR3 in this case is CASSPGTPGNTIYF. The sequenced DNA: TGTGCCAGTAGTCCCGGGACACCTGGAAACACCATATATTTT.